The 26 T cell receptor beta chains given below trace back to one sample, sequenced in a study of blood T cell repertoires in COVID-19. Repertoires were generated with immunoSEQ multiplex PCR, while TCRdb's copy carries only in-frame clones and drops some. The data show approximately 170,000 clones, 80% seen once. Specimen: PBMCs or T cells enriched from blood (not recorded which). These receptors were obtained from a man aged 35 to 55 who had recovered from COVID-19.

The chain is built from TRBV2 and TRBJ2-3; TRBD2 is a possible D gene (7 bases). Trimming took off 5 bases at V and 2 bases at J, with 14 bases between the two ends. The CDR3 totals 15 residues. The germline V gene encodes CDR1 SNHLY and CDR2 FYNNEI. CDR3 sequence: CASSRRGLLTDTQYF. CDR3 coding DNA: TGTGCCAGCAGTAGGCGGGGGCTTCTCACAGATACGCAGTATTTT.

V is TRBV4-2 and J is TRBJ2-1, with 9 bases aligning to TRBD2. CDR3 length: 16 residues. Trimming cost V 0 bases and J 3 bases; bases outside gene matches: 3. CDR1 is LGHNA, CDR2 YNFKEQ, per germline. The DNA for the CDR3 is TGTGCCAGCAGCCAAGATTGGCGGGGGGGCTACAATGAGCAGTTCTTC. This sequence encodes CASSQDWRGGYNEQFF.

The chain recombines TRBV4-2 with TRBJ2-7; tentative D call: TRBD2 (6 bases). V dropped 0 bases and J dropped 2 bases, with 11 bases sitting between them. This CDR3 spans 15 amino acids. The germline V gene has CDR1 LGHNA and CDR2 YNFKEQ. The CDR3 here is CASSQDGGKTYEQYF. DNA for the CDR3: TGTGCCAGCAGCCAAGACGGCGGGAAAACCTACGAGCAGTACTTC.

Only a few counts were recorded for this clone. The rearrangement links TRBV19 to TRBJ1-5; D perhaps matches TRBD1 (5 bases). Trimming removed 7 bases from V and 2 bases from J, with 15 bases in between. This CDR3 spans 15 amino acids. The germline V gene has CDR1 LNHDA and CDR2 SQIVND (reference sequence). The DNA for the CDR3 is TGTGCCAGTAAGTCCGGGGGATCCGGCAATCAGCCCCAGCATTTT. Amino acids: CASKSGGSGNQPQHF. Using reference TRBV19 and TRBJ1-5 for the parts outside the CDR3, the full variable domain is DGGITQSPKYLFRKEGQNVTLSCEQNLNHDAMYWYRQDPGQGLRLIYYSQIVNDFQKGDIAEGYSVSREKKESFPLTVTSAQKNPTAFYLCASKSGGSGNQPQHFGDGTRLSIL.

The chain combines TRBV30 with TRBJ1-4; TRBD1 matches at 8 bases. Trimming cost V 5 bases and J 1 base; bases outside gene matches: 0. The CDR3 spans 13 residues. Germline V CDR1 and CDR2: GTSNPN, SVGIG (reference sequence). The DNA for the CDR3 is TGTGCCTGGGACAGGGGAACTAATGAAAAACTGTTTTTT. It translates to CAWDRGTNEKLFF.

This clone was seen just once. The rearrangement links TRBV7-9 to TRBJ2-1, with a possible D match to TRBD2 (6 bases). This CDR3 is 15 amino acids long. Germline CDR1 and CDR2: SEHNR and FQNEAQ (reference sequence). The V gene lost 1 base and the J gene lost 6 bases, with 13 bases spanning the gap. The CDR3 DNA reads TGTGCCAGCAGCTTAGTAGGGGCCGGGGGCAATGAGCAGTTCTTC. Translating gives CASSLVGAGGNEQFF.

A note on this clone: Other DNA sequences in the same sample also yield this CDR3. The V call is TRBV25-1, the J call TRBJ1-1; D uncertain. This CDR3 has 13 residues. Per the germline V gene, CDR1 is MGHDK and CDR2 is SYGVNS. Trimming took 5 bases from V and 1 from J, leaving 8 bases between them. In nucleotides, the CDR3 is TGTGCCAGCAGTCCGGACTCGAACACTGAAGCTTTCTTT. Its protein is CASSPDSNTEAFF.

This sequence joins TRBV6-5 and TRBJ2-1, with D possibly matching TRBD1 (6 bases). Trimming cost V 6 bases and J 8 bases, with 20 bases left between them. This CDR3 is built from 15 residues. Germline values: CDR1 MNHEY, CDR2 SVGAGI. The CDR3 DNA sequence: TGTGCCAGCAGCGCGGACAGCTGGTCGGTCTATGAGCAGTTCTTC. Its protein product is CASSADSWSVYEQFF.

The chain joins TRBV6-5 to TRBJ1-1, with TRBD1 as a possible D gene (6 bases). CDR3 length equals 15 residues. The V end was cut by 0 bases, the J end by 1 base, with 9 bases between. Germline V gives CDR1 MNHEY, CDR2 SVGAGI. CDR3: CASSYSSRGNTEAFF. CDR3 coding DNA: TGTGCCAGCAGTTACTCGAGCAGGGGGAACACTGAAGCTTTCTTT.

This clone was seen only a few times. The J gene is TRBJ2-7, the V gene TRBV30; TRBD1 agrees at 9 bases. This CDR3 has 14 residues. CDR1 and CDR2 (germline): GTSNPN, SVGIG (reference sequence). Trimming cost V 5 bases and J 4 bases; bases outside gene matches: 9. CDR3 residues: CAWRPGTGRYEQYF. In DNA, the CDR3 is TGTGCCTGGCGACCCGGGACAGGGAGGTACGAGCAGTACTTC.

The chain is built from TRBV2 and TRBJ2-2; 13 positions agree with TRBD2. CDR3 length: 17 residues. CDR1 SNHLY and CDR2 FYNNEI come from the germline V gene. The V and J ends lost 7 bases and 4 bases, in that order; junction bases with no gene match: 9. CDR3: CASTAGTSGESTGELFF. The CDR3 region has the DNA TGTGCCAGCACCGCCGGGACTAGCGGGGAGTCCACCGGGGAGCTGTTTTTT.

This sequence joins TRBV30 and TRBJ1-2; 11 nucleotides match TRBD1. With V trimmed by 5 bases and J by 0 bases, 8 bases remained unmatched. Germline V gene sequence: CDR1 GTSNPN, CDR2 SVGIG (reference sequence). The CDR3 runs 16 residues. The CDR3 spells CAWANLDRGPNYGYTF. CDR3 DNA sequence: TGTGCCTGGGCGAACCTGGACAGGGGGCCTAACTATGGCTACACCTTC.

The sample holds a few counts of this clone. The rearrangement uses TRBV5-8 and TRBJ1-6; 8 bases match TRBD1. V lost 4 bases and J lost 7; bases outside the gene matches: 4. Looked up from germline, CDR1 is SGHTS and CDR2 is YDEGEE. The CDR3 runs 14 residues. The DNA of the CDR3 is TGTGCCAGCAGCGCGGGACAGGCCAATTCACCCCTCCACTTT. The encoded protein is CASSAGQANSPLHF.

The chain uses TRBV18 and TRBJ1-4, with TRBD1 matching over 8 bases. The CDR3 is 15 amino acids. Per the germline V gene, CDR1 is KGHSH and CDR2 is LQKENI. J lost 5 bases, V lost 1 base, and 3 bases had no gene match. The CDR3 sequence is CASSPRQGANEKLFF. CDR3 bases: TGTGCCAGCTCACCACGTCAGGGGGCCAATGAAAAACTGTTTTTT.

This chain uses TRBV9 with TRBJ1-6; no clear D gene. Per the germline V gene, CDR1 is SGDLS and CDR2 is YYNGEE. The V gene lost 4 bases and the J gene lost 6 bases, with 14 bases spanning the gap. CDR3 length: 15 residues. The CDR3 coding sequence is TGTGCCAGCAGCCCCGGTCCGGGAGGTAATTCACCCCTCCACTTT. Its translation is CASSPGPGGNSPLHF.

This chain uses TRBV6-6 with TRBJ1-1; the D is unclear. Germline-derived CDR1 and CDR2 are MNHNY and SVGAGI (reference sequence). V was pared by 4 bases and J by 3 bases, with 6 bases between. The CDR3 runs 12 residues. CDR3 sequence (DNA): TGTGCCAGCAGTTCACAGTACACTGAAGCTTTCTTT. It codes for CASSSQYTEAFF.

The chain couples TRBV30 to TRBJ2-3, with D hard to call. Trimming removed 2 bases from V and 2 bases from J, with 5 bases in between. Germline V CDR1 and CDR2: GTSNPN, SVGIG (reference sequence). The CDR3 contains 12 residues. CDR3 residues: CAWSFNTDTQYF. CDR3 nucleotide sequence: TGTGCCTGGAGTTTCAACACAGATACGCAGTATTTT.

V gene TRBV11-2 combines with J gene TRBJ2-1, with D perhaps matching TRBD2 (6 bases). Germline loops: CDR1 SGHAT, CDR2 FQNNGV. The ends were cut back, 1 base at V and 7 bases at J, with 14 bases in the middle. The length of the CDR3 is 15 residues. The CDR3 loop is CASSLGLGAGNEQFF. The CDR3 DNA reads TGTGCCAGCAGCTTAGGCCTCGGTGCGGGGAATGAGCAGTTCTTC.

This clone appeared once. The CDR3 region has the DNA TGTGCCAGCAGCTTAAGACTAGCGGGGTACAATGAGCAGTTCTTC. It is translated as CASSLRLAGYNEQFF. The chain carries TRBV6-5 and TRBJ2-1; 11 bases agree with TRBD2. CDR3 length: 15 amino acids. Losses at the gene ends were 6 bases for V and 4 bases for J; bases not matched to a gene: 5. Germline V gene lookup returns CDR1 MNHEY and CDR2 SVGAGI.

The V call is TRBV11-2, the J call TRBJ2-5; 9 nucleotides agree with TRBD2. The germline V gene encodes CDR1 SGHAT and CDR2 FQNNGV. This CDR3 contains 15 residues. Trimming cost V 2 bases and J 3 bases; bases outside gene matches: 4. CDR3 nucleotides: TGTGCCAGCAGCTTAAACCCTAGCGGGGAAGAGACCCAGTACTTC. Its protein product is CASSLNPSGEETQYF.

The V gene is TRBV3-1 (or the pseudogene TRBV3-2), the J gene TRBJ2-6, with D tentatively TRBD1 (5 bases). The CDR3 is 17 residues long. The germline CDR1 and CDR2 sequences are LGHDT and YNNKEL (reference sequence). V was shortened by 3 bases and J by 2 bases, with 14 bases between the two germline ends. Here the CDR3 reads CASSHLISGTGANVLTF. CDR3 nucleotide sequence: TGTGCCAGCAGCCATTTAATTTCAGGGACTGGGGCCAACGTCCTGACTTTC.

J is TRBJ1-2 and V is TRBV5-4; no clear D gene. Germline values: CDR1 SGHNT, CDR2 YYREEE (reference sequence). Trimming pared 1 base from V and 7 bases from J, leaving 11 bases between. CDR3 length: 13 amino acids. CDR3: CASSLLRSPGYTF. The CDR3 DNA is TGTGCCAGCAGCTTGCTCAGGTCGCCTGGCTACACCTTC. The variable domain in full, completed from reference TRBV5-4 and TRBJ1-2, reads ETGVTQSPTHLIKTRGQQVTLRCSSQSGHNTVSWYQQALGQGPQFIFQYYREEENGRGNFPPRFSGLQFPNYSSELNVNALELDDSALYLCASSLLRSPGYTFGSGTRLTVV.

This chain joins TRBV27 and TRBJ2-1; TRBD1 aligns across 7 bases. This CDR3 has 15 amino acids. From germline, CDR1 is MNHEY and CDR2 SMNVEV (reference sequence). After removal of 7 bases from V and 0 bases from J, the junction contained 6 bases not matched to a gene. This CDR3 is CASTTRQGSYNEQFF. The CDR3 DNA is TGTGCCAGCACCACCCGACAGGGCTCCTACAATGAGCAGTTCTTC.

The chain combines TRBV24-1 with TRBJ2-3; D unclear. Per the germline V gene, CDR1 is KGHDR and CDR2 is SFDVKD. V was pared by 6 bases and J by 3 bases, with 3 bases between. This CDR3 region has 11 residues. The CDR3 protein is CATSRTDTQYF. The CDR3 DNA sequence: TGTGCCACCAGTCGTACAGATACGCAGTATTTT.

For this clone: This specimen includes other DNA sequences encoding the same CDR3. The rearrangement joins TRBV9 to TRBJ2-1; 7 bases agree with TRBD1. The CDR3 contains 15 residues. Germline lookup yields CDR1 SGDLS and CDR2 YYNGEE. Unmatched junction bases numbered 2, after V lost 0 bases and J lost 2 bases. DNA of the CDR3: TGTGCCAGCAGCGTAGGGACAGGACCCTACAATGAGCAGTTCTTC. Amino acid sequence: CASSVGTGPYNEQFF.

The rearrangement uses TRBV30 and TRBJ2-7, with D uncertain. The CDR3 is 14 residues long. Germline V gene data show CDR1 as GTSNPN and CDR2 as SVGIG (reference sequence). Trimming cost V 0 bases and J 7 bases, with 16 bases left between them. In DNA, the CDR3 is TGTGCCTGGAGTGTACCGATCCCGCGAAGAGAGCAGTACTTC. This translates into CAWSVPIPRREQYF.